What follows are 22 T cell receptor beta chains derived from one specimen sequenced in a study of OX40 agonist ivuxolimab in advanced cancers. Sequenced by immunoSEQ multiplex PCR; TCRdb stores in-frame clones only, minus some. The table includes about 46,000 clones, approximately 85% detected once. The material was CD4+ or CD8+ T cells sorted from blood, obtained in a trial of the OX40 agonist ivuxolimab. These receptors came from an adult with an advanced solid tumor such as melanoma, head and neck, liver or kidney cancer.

CDR3 sequence: CASRGGSGGQETQYF. CDR3 sequence (DNA): TGTGCCAGCAGAGGGGGCAGCGGGGGCCAAGAGACCCAGTACTTC. The rearrangement links TRBV6-5 to TRBJ2-5, with D tentatively TRBD2 (8 bases). Germline V gives CDR1 MNHEY, CDR2 SVGAGI. V was pared by 6 bases and J by 1 base, with 15 bases between. The CDR3 extends over 15 amino acids.

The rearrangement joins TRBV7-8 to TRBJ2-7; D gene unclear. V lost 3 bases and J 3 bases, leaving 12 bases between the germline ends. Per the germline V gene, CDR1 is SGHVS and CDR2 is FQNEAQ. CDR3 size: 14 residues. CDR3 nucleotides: TGTGCCAGCAGCTTTGACCAAGTCAGCTACGAGCAGTACTTC. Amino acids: CASSFDQVSYEQYF.

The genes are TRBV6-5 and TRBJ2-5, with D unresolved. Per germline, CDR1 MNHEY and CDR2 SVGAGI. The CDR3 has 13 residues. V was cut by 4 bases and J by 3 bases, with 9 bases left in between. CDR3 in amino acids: CASSFGPEETQYF. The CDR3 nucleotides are TGTGCCAGCAGTTTTGGACCCGAAGAGACCCAGTACTTC.

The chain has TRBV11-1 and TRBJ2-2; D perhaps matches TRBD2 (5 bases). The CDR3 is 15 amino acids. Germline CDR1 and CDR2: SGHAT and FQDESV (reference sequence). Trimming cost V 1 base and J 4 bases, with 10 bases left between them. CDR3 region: CASSLGGGATGELFF. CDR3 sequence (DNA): TGTGCCAGCAGCTTAGGAGGAGGAGCCACCGGGGAGCTGTTTTTT.

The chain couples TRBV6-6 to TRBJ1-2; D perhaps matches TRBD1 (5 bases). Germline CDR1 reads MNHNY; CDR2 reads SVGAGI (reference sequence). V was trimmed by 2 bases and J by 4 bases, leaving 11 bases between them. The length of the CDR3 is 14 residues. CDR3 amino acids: CASSYDTGSYGYTF. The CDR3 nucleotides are TGTGCCAGCAGTTACGACACAGGATCCTATGGCTACACCTTC.

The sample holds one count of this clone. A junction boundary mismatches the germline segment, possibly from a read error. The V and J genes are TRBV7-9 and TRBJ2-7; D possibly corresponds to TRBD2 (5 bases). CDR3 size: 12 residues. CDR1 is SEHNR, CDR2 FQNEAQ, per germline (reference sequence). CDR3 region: CASSLGGGESNF. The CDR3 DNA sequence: TGTGCCAGCAGCTTAGGTGGTGGGGAGTCGAACTTC.

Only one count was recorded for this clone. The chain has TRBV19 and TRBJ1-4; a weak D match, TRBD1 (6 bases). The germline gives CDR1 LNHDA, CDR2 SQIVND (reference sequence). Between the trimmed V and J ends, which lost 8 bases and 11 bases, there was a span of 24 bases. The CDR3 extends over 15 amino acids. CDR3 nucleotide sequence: TGTGCCAGTTCGGACAGCCTGATTATGATGAAGAAACTGTTTTTT. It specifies CASSDSLIMMKKLFF.

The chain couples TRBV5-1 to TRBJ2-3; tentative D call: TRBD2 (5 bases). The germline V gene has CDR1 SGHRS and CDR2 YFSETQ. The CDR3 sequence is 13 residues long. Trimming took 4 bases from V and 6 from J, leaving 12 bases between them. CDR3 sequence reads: CASSPGFSDTQYF. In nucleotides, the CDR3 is TGCGCCAGCAGCCCGGGATTTTCTGATACGCAGTATTTT.

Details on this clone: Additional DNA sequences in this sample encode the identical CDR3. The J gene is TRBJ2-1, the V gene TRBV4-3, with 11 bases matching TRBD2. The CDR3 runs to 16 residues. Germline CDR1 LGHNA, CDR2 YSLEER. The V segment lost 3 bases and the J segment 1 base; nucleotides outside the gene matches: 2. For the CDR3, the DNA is TGCGCCAGCAGCCATCGACTAGCGGGATCCTACAATGAGCAGTTCTTC. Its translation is CASSHRLAGSYNEQFF.

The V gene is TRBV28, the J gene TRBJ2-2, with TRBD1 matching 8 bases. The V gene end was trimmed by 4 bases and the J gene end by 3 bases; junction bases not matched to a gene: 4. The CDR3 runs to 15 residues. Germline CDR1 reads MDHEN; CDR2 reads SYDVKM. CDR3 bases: TGTGCCAGCAGTTCAGTCAGGGGGCACACCGGGGAGCTGTTTTTT. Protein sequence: CASSSVRGHTGELFF.

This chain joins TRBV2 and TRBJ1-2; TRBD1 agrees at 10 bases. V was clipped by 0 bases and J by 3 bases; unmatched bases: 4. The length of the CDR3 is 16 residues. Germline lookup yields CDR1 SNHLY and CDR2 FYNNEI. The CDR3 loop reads CASSEADRGIYYGYTF. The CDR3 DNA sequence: TGTGCCAGCAGTGAAGCGGACAGGGGGATTTACTATGGCTACACCTTC.

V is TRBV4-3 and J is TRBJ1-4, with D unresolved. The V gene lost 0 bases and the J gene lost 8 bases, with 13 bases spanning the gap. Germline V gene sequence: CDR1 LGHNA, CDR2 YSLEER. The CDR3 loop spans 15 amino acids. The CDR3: CASSQDRAGPEKLFF. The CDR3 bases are TGCGCCAGCAGCCAAGATAGGGCCGGACCCGAAAAACTGTTTTTT.

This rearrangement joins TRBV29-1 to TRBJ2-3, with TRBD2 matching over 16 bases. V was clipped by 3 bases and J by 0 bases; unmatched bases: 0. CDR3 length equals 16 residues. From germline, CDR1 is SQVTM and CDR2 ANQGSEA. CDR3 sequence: CSVEGLAGGSTDTQYF. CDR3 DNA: TGCAGCGTTGAGGGACTAGCGGGAGGGAGCACAGATACGCAGTATTTT.

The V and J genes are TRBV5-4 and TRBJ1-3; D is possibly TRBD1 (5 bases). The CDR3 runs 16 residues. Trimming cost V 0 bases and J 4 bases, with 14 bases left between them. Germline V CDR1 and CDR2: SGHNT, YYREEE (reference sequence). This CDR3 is CASSLGGVGGGNTIYF. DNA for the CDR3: TGTGCCAGCAGCTTGGGAGGCGTCGGGGGGGGAAACACCATATATTTT.

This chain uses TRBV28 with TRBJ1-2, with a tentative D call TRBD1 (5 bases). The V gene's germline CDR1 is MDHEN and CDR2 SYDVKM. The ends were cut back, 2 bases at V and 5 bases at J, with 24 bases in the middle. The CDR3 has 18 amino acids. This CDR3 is CASSLRSRSQGPLYGYTF. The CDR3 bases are TGTGCCAGCAGTTTACGCTCTCGCTCCCAGGGCCCCCTATATGGCTACACCTTC.

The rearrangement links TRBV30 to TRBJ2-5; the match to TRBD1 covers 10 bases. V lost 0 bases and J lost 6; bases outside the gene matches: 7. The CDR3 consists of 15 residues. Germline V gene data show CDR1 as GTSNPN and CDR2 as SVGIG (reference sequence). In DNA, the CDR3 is TGTGCCTGGAGTGTACTAGGACAGGGGGAAAAGACCCAGTACTTC. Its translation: CAWSVLGQGEKTQYF.

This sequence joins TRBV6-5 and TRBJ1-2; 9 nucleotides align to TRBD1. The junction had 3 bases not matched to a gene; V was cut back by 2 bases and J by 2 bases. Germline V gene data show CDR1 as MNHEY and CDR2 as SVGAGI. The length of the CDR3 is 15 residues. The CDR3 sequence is CASSYGTGLNYGYTF. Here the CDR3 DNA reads TGTGCCAGCAGTTACGGGACAGGGCTAAACTATGGCTACACCTTC.

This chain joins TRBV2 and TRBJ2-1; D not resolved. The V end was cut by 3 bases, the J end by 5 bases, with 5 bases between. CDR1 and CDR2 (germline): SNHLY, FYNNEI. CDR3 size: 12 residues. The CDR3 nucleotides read TGTGCCAGCAGTGATGCGAACAATGAGCAGTTCTTC. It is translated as CASSDANNEQFF.

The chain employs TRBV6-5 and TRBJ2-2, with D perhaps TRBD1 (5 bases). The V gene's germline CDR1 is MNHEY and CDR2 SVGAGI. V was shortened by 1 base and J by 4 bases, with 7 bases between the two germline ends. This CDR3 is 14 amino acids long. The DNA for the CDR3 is TGTGCCAGCAGTTACTTCCAGGGCACCGGGGAGCTGTTTTTT. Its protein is CASSYFQGTGELFF.

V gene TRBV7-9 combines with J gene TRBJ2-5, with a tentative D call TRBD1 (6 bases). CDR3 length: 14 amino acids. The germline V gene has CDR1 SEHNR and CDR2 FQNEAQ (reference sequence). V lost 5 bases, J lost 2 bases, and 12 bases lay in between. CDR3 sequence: CASSLGQSQETQYF. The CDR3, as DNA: TGTGCCAGCAGCCTCGGACAGAGTCAAGAGACCCAGTACTTC.

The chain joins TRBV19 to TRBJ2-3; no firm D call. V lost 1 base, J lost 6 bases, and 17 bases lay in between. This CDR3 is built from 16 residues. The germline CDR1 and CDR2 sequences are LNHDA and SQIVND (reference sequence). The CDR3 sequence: CASSIGTLVGSDTQYF. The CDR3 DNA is TGTGCCAGTAGTATAGGGACCCTCGTAGGGTCCGATACGCAGTATTTT.

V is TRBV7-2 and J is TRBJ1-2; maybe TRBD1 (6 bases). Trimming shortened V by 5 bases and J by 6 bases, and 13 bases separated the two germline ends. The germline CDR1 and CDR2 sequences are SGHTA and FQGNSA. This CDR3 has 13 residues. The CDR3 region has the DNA TGTGCCAGCAGCGGGCATGGGGGCGATGGCTACACCTTC. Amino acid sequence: CASSGHGGDGYTF.